The clone carrying this T cell receptor (beta chain) was detected only once. This CDR3 comprises 13 residues. J lost 4 bases, V lost 6 bases, and 3 bases had no gene match. CDR1 MNHNY and CDR2 SVGAGI come from the germline V gene (reference sequence). Some clones are missing from TCRdb's copy, which holds only in-frame ones; the method was immunoSEQ multiplex PCR. The sample holds around 230,000 clones, more than 75% seen once. This record comes from a study of blood T cell repertoires in COVID-19. Study-wide context: Samples representing acute and convalescent COVID-19 were sourced from the United States, Italy and Spain. T cells, B-cell-depleted T cells, or PBMCs provided the cDNA or gDNA that served as material.

This TCR derives from a woman aged 55-70 years with active or convalescent COVID-19. The V and J genes are TRBV6-6 and TRBJ1-1, with 9 bases aligning to TRBD1. Source material: peripheral blood. CDR3 in amino acids: CASRGDRVTEAFF. The CDR3 nucleotides read TGTGCCAGCAGGGGGGACAGGGTCACTGAAGCTTTCTTT.